The clone carrying this T cell receptor (beta chain) was seen a handful of times. After isolation, RNA underwent reverse transcription to generate cDNA as the sequencing template. Clones were sequenced by immunoSEQ multiplex PCR, and TCRdb holds only the in-frame ones, with some missing. The table shows 150,000 or so clones, with roughly 48% occurring only once. This entry comes from a study of CD8+ T cells in alopecia areata. This CDR3 comprises 15 residues. V shed 8 bases and J shed 2 bases, with 18 bases lying between them. The sample was CD4+ T cells sorted from blood. V and J are TRBV23-1 and TRBJ1-2; D is unresolved. TRBV23-1 is noted as an ORF with a role that remains uncertain. This TCR was recovered from a human donor with alopecia areata. CDR3 loop: CASGRKISRNYGYTF. The CDR3 DNA follows: TGCGCCAGCGGCCGTAAGATCAGCCGAAACTATGGCTACACCTTC.